What follows is one T cell receptor beta chain and its context. Its specific antigen is unknown. One base away there is no much larger clone; base qualities are not given. The data are from a study of regulatory T cells in long-lasting Graves disease listed by TCRdb under 2021. In the study overall: Persistent Graves' disease was defined as persistently positive TSH receptor autoantibodies together with antithyroid drug treatment for over 5 years. Peripheral blood TCR sequencing and RNA sequencing compared persistent Graves' disease patients with newly diagnosed Graves' disease patients. The study was registered as a clinical trial and conducted in China. TCR sequencing covered 13 persistent and approximately 20 newly diagnosed Graves' disease patients, some 33 samples in total. In the clinical cohort, patients with persistent Graves' disease had used antithyroid drugs for an average of around 9.9 years.

Library preparation used multiplex PCR. Data came from an Illumina HiSeq 4000. TCR beta libraries were built with iRepertoire HTBI primers and Arm-PCR amplification of CDR3 regions. Before sequencing, the PCR products went through gel purification. The authors' analysis ran thus. A total of roughly 67 TRBV and 14 TRBJ segments were identified across samples and were used for gene usage analysis of CDR3 amino acid clonotypes. COPE and FqMerger were used to merge filtered high-quality paired reads into contigs. BLAST was used to align contigs to IMGT TRBV, TRBD and TRBJ reference genes, and CDR3 was defined according to IMGT. Any clonotype with a frequency above 0.1% was classified as a highly expanded clone. Shannon entropy served as the measure of repertoire diversity, while the Gini coefficient captured V-J evenness. A clonotype found in more than one individual was treated as public. TCRdb reworked the public reads: Q25 trimming with fastp, MiXCR clone assembly, productive beta chains retained. Records with the same CDR3 protein are collapsed into one entry carrying the most frequent genes and DNA. The V and J calls follow TCRdb's processing rather than the paper's. Recorded for this sample are a few hundred thousand distinct CDR3 sequences; 23% of them occurred a single time. Clones ranked in the top ten supply roughly 28% of the sample.

V is shortened by 2 bases, J by 5 bases, and the region joining them spans 21 bases. CDR1 and CDR2 are drawn from the germline V gene (reference sequence): DFQATT, SNEGSKA. The CDR3, from cysteine to phenylalanine, totals 16 residues. The CDR3 DNA has 48 bases and is translated from base 1. The paper as a whole reports these results and caveats: Persistent patients shared more public clonotypes among themselves (roughly 2,700) than newly diagnosed patients did (approximately 970). Only peripheral blood was studied, because thyroid tissue, the primary lesion, was inaccessible. Sequencing and analysis were limited to the TCR beta chain. The authors noted that the small sample size was a limitation that may lower accuracy. Persistent disease showed preferential use of TRBV28, TRBJ1-2 and TRBJ2-5, whereas newly diagnosed disease favored TRBV20-1 and TRBJ2-1. Persistent Graves' disease patients showed lower TCR Shannon entropy and fewer highly expanded clones than newly diagnosed patients, suggesting clonal expansion.

This specimen's time point label, interpreted: persistent/refractory GD, antithyroid drugs over 5 years with positive TRAb. For both TCR sequencing and RNA sequencing, RNA was extracted from PBMCs in TRIzol. The diagnosis of Graves' disease followed American Thyroid Association guidelines. Patients were recruited from an endocrinology department in Xi'an, China. Each patient gave 9 to 10 milliliters of peripheral blood, collected in an EDTA anticoagulant tube. Ficoll Paque Plus density gradient separation was used to isolate PBMCs, and no additional T cell sorting was done. An Agilent 2100 Bioanalyzer and agarose gel were used to check RNA quality, while a NanoDrop 2000 measured RNA concentration.

The rearranged segments are TRBV20-1 and TRBJ1-2; TRBD1 is a weak D gene call, 5 bases matching. Sample: peripheral blood mononuclear cells (PBMCs), taken when the disease was refractory, from a patient treated with antithyroid drugs. This sequence was found in a female donor with Graves disease. CDR3 protein: CSARTSGPSERYGYTF. The nucleotides are TGCAGTGCTAGAACATCGGGGCCGTCAGAGAGATATGGCTACACCTTC.